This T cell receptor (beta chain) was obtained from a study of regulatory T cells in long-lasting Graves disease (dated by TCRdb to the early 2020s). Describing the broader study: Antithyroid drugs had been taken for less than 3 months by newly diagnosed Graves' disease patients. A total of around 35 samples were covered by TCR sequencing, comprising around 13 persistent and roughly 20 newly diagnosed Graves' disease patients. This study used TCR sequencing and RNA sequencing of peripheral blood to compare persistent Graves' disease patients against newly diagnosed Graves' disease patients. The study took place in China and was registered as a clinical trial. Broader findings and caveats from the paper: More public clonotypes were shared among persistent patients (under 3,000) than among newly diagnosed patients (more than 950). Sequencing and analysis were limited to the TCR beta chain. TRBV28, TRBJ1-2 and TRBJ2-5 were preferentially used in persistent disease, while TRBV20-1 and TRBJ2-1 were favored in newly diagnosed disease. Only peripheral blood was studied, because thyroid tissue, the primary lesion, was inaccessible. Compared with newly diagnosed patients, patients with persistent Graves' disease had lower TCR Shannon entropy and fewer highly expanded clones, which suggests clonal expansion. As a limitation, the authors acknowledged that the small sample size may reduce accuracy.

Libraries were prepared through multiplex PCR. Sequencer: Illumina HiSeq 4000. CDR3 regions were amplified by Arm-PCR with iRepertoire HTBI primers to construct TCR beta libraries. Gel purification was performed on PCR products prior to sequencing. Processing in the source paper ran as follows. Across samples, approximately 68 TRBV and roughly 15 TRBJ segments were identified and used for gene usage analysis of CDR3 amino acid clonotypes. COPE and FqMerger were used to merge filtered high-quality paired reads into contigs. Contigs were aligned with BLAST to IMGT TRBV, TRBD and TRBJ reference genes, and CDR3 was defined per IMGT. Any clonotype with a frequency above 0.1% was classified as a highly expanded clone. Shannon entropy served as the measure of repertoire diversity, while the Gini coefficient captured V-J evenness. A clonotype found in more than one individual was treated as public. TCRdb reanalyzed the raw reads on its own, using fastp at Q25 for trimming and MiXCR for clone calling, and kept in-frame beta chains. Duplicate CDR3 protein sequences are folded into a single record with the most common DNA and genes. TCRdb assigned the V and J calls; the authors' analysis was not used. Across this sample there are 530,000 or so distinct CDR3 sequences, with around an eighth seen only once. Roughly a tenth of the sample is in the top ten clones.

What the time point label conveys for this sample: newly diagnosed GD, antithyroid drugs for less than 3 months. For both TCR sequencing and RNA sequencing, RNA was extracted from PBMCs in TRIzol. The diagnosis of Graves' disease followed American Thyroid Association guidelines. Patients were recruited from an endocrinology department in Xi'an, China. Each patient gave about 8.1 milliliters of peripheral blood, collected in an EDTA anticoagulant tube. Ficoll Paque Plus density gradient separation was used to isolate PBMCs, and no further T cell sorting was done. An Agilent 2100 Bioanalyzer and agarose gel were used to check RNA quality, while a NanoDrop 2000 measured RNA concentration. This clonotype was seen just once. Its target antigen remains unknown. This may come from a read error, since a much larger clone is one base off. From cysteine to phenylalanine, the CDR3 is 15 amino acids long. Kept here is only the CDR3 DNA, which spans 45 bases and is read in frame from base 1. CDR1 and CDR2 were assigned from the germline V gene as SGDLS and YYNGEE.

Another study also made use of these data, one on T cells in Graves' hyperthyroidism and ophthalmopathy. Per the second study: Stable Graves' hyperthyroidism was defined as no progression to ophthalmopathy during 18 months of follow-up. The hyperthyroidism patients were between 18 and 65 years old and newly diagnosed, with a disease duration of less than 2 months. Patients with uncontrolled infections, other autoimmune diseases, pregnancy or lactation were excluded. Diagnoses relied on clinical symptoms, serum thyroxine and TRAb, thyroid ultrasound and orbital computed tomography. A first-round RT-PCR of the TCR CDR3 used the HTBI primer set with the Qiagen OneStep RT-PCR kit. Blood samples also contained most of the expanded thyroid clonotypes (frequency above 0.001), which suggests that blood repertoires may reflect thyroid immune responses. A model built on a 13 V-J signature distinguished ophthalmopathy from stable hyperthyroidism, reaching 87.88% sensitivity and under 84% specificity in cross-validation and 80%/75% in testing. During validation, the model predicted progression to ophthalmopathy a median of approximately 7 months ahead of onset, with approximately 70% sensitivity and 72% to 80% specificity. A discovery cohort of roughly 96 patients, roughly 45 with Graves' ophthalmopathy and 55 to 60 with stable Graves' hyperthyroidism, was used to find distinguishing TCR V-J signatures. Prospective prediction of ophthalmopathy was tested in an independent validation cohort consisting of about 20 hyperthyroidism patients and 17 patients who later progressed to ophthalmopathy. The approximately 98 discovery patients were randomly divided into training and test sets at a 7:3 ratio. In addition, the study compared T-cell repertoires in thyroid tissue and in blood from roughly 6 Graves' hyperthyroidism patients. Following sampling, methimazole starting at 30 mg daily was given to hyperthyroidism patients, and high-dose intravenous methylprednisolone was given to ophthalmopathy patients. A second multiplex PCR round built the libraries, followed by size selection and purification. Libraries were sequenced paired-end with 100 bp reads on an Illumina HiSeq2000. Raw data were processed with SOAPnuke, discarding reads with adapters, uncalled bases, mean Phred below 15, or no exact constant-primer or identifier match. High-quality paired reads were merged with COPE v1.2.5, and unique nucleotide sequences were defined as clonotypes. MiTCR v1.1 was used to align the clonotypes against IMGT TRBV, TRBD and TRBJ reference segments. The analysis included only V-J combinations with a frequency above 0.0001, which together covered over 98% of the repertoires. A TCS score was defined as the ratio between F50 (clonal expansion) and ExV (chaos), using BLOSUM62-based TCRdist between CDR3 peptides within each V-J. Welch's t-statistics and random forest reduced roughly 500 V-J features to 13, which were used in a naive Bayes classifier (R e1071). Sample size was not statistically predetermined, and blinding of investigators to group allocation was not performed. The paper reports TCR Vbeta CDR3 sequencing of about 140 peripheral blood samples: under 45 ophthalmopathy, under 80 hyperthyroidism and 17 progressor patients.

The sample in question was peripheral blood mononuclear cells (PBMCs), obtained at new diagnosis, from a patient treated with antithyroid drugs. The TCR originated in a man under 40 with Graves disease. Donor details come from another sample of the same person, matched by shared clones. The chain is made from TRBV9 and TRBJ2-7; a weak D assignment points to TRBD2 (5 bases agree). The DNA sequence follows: TGTGCCAGCAGCGTAGAGAGCGGCCCCTCCTACGGGCAGTACTTC. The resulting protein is CASSVESGPSYGQYF.